Presented here are 15 T cell receptor beta chains from one specimen sequenced in a study of cytomegalovirus exposure and HLA in healthy donors. In the PCR, 60 Vbeta and 13 Jbeta primers were used. TCRdb's copy holds only in-frame clones and misses some; the assay was immunoSEQ multiplex PCR. Of about 200,000 clones detected, under 85% appear once; the ten largest clones hold 1.7%. The sequencing input was PBMCs. The receptors here all came from a man aged 45 to 65 in good health and CMV-seronegative.

This clone was counted only a few times. The J gene is TRBJ2-3, the V gene TRBV6-4; 8 positions agree with TRBD2. The CDR3 covers 16 residues. J gave up 3 bases and V 3 bases, and 8 bases lay outside the gene matches. Germline V CDR1 and CDR2: MRHNA, SNTAGT. CDR3 protein: CASSESVASGTDTQYF. For the CDR3, the DNA is TGTGCCAGCAGTGAATCAGTCGCTAGCGGGACAGATACGCAGTATTTT.

The rearrangement uses TRBV6-1 and TRBJ2-7; TRBD1 agrees at 9 bases. Germline V gene lookup returns CDR1 MNHNS and CDR2 SASEGT. The CDR3 has 13 amino acids. V dropped 9 bases and J dropped 6; count of bases not matched to a gene: 9. CDR3 DNA: TGTGCCAGTGAGGGACAGGGCGGGGGCGAGCAGTACTTC. This gives the protein CASEGQGGGEQYF.

This chain connects TRBV6-6 to TRBJ1-2, with D perhaps TRBD1 (6 bases). The V gene's germline CDR1 is MNHNY and CDR2 SVGAGI (reference sequence). The CDR3 is 15 residues long. Between the trimmed V and J ends, which lost 4 bases and 1 base, there was a span of 13 bases. The CDR3 loop is CASSSSQQGNYGYTF. The CDR3 nucleotides read TGTGCCAGCAGTTCTTCACAACAGGGTAACTATGGCTACACCTTC.

The genes are TRBV4-1 and TRBJ2-1, with 10 bases fitting TRBD2. Per germline, CDR1 MGHRA and CDR2 YSYEKL. CDR3 length equals 17 residues. The V gene end was trimmed by 0 bases and the J gene end by 7 bases; junction bases not matched to a gene: 9. The DNA of the CDR3 is TGCGCCAGCAGCCAAGAAGTTCAAGCGGGAGGGAGGAATGAGCAGTTCTTC. This codes for CASSQEVQAGGRNEQFF.

The chain has TRBV6-5 and TRBJ2-7; 13 bases align to TRBD2. The CDR3 length is 14 residues. The junction had 2 bases not matched to a gene; V was cut back by 6 bases and J by 3 bases. CDR1 and CDR2 (germline): MNHEY, SVGAGI. The CDR3 bases are TGTGCCAGCAGAGGACTAGCGGGAGTCTACGAGCAGTACTTC. Translated, it gives CASRGLAGVYEQYF.

This clone has only a few counts. The chain recombines TRBV29-1 with TRBJ2-7; 8 bases align to TRBD1. V lost 4 bases and J lost 2; bases outside the gene matches: 1. Germline values: CDR1 SQVTM, CDR2 ANQGSEA. The CDR3 is 12 residues long. As DNA, the CDR3 is TGCAGCGTTGCGGACAGGGCCTACGAGCAGTACTTC. Protein product: CSVADRAYEQYF.

Regarding this clone: The same CDR3 arises from other DNA sequences in this sample as well. The chain combines TRBV9 with TRBJ2-1; TRBD2 agrees at 14 bases. Germline values: CDR1 SGDLS, CDR2 YYNGEE. The CDR3 spans 18 residues. V shed 0 bases and J 0 bases; nucleotides not matched to a gene: 2. The CDR3 is CASSVAGTSGSSYNEQFF. CDR3 coding DNA: TGTGCCAGCAGCGTAGCAGGGACTAGCGGGAGCTCCTACAATGAGCAGTTCTTC.

The chain uses TRBV19 and TRBJ2-7; D remains ambiguous. Trimming stripped 5 bases from V and 7 bases from J, with 12 bases between. CDR3 length equals 12 residues. Germline V gives CDR1 LNHDA, CDR2 SQIVND (reference sequence). The CDR3 region has the DNA TGTGCCAGTAGTCCCGGTTACGGGGAGCAGTACTTC. Its protein is CASSPGYGEQYF.

The rearrangement uses TRBV18 and TRBJ2-5, with 8 bases identical to TRBD1. With 2 bases clipped from V and 3 bases from J, the junction kept 2 bases outside the gene matches. Germline lookup yields CDR1 KGHSH and CDR2 LQKENI. This CDR3 region has 14 residues. As DNA, the CDR3 is TGTGCCAGCTCACCAAGGACAGGGAAAGAGACCCAGTACTTC. This gives the protein CASSPRTGKETQYF.

The chain uses TRBV5-5 and TRBJ2-7; D uncertain. Germline V CDR1 and CDR2: SGHKS, YYEKEE (reference sequence). The CDR3 runs 13 residues. Trimming cost V 4 bases and J 2 bases, with 10 bases left between them. Here the CDR3 DNA reads TGTGCCAGCAGCCCCCCGTATGCCTACGAGCAGTACTTC. As protein: CASSPPYAYEQYF.

The genes are TRBV6-1 and TRBJ2-2, with 8 bases aligning to TRBD2. The junction had 6 bases not matched to a gene; V was cut back by 5 bases and J by 7 bases. Germline CDR1 MNHNS, CDR2 SASEGT. The CDR3 totals 14 residues. The CDR3 region is CASSRPGGFGELFF. CDR3 nucleotide sequence: TGTGCCAGCAGTAGGCCGGGGGGGTTCGGGGAGCTGTTTTTT.

The chain uses TRBV7-9 and TRBJ2-1; D might be TRBD1 (6 bases). CDR1 and CDR2 from the germline V gene are SEHNR and FQNEAQ (reference sequence). The CDR3 runs to 15 residues. The ends were cut back, 5 bases at V and 1 base at J, with 12 bases in the middle. CDR3 protein: CASSPGEHSYNEQFF. The CDR3 DNA follows: TGTGCCAGCAGCCCAGGGGAACATTCCTACAATGAGCAGTTCTTC.

The rearrangement uses TRBV4-2 and TRBJ2-2; the match to TRBD2 covers 10 bases. This CDR3 contains 16 residues. V shed 0 bases, J shed 5 bases, and the junction held 3 bases outside the gene matches. The germline gives CDR1 LGHNA, CDR2 YNFKEQ. The CDR3 sequence: CASSQEPSGRTGELFF. In DNA, the CDR3 is TGTGCCAGCAGCCAAGAGCCTAGCGGGAGAACCGGGGAGCTGTTTTTT.

V and J are TRBV30 and TRBJ2-7; 9 nucleotides line up with TRBD2. CDR1 is GTSNPN, CDR2 SVGIG, per germline (reference sequence). Unmatched junction bases numbered 25, after V lost 5 bases and J lost 5 bases. The CDR3 is 19 amino acids. CDR3 residues: CAWGLARGESSGRSNEQYF. The CDR3, as DNA: TGTGCCTGGGGTCTCGCTCGGGGAGAGTCGAGCGGGAGGAGCAACGAGCAGTACTTC.

This clone came up once. This chain links TRBV5-4 with TRBJ2-1; possibly TRBD1 for D (5 bases). The V and J ends lost 3 bases and 8 bases respectively, with 15 bases between them. There are 14 residues in the CDR3. Germline CDR1 is SGHNT and CDR2 is YYREEE (reference sequence). The CDR3 region has the DNA TGTGCCAGCAGCTGGAAGGGGCTTGGGGATGAGCAGTTCTTC. Translation: CASSWKGLGDEQFF.